This T cell receptor beta chain was observed in a study of cytomegalovirus exposure and HLA in healthy donors. Regarding the study as a whole: Sequencing depth roughly uniform across donors was assumed in presence/absence analyses. The only immune exposure information that was available was CMV serostatus. Most likely, a cluster of highly shared sequence variants arose as a sequencing artifact. There were a few CMV-associated chains whose specificity for CMV antigens was confirmed in vitro.

The CDR3 extends over 12 amino acids. Germline CDR1 SNHLY, CDR2 FYNNEI. The germline V and J ends were trimmed by 7 bases and 7 bases, with 10 bases remaining between them. To note about this clone: Its antigen is as yet unknown.

Primers included in the PCR were 60 Vbeta and 13 Jbeta primers. Some clones are missing from TCRdb's copy, which holds only in-frame ones; the method was immunoSEQ multiplex PCR. The profile shows 100,000 to 150,000 clones, approximately 84% of them singletons. The source is a boy under 10 years old in good health and CMV-seronegative. The sample comprised PBMCs. This sequence joins TRBV2 and TRBJ2-2; D is undetermined. CDR3 protein: CASTGRIGELFF. The CDR3 DNA reads TGTGCCAGCACAGGTAGGATCGGGGAGCTGTTTTTT.